This T cell receptor beta chain is from a study of graft-versus-host responses after intestinal transplantation. Study-level information: Each transplant was multivisceral, liver-intestinal, or isolated intestinal. Broader study findings: Detection of GvH clones occurred in recipient marrow, and some had their first appearance in ileum or blood.

CDR3 length equals 13 residues. Looked up from germline, CDR1 is MNHNS and CDR2 is SASEGT. V was shortened by 1 base and J by 9 bases, with 10 bases between the two germline ends. Method: immunoSEQ multiplex PCR; TCRdb's copy keeps in-frame clones and lacks some. The sample has under 15,000 clones; approximately 93% are singletons. With respect to this clone: Its antigen is unknown.

The source was PBMCs, collected 950 to 1,200 days after intestinal transplantation. The chain joins TRBV6-1 to TRBJ2-1; D is unclear. This clonotype originated in a human patient who received an intestinal transplant, so some T cells may come from the graft donor. CDR3 DNA: TGTGCCAGCAGTGAAGGTGCGGAGATTGAGCAGTTCTTC. Translating gives CASSEGAEIEQFF.